A selection of T cell receptor beta chains follows, all from one sample in a study of T cell responses to AZD1222 COVID-19 vaccine. The method was immunoSEQ multiplex PCR; TCRdb's version includes in-frame clones alone and lacks a portion of them. The sample lists just over 65,000 clones, about 90% occurring once. Sample: peripheral blood, taken on day 0 of AZD1222 vaccination. These receptor sequences come from an adult in good health. Both conserved end residues are part of each CDR3. The order of the fields is J gene, clone size, V gene, D gene, CDR3 DNA, CDR3 protein. D genes are given only for firm matches. Not all rows give a size; the values are once, few, many and, for expanded clones, a class.

j_call: TRBJ1-6; clone_size: .; v_call: TRBV7-9; d_call: .; cdr3_nt: TGTGCCAGCAGCTGGCGAGACAGTGATAATTCACCCCTCCACTTT; cdr3_aa: CASSWRDSDNSPLHF
j_call: TRBJ2-7; clone_size: once; v_call: TRBV20-1; d_call: .; cdr3_nt: TGCAGTGCCGGACACTACGAGCAGTACTTC; cdr3_aa: CSAGHYEQYF
j_call: TRBJ2-7; clone_size: .; v_call: TRBV4-1; d_call: .; cdr3_nt: TGCGCCAGCAGCCAAGATGGGCTAGCCGCCTACGAGCAGTACTTC; cdr3_aa: CASSQDGLAAYEQYF
j_call: TRBJ1-2; clone_size: .; v_call: TRBV4-1; d_call: .; cdr3_nt: TGCGCCAGCAGCCAAGCCCGGCAGGGGTTCGGCTACACCTTC; cdr3_aa: CASSQARQGFGYTF
j_call: TRBJ2-3; clone_size: .; v_call: TRBV3-1/TRBV3-2; d_call: .; cdr3_nt: TGTGCCAGCAGCCTCCTCCGGAGGGATACGCAGTATTTT; cdr3_aa: CASSLLRRDTQYF
j_call: TRBJ2-1; clone_size: .; v_call: TRBV11-3; d_call: TRBD1; cdr3_nt: TGTGCCAGCAGCTTTCAGGGGGCGGAAAGAGAGCAGTTCTTC; cdr3_aa: CASSFQGAEREQFF
j_call: TRBJ2-2; clone_size: once; v_call: TRBV2; d_call: .; cdr3_nt: TGTGCCAGCAGGGCCCCTTCGGGACTCGTGAACACCGGGGAGCTGTTTTTT; cdr3_aa: CASRAPSGLVNTGELFF
j_call: TRBJ1-3; clone_size: .; v_call: TRBV30; d_call: .; cdr3_nt: TGTGCCTGGGGTTGGGGCTCGGGTGTAAACACCATATATTTT; cdr3_aa: CAWGWGSGVNTIYF
j_call: TRBJ2-1; clone_size: .; v_call: TRBV7-8; d_call: .; cdr3_nt: TGTGCCAGCAGCTTAGAGGTTTACAATGAGCAGTTCTTC; cdr3_aa: CASSLEVYNEQFF
j_call: TRBJ2-3; clone_size: .; v_call: TRBV11-2; d_call: .; cdr3_nt: TGTGCCAGCAGCCCCCGGAGTAGCGGTAGCACAGATACGCAGTATTTT; cdr3_aa: CASSPRSSGSTDTQYF
j_call: TRBJ2-7; clone_size: .; v_call: TRBV15; d_call: .; cdr3_nt: TGTGCCACCAGCAGAGATCAAATTGGGAGGCAGTACTTC; cdr3_aa: CATSRDQIGRQYF
j_call: TRBJ2-7; clone_size: .; v_call: TRBV2; d_call: TRBD2; cdr3_nt: TGTGCCAGCAGTGAAGGGCTAGCGGGAGTCGTCGAGCAGTACTTC; cdr3_aa: CASSEGLAGVVEQYF
j_call: TRBJ2-7; clone_size: .; v_call: TRBV9; d_call: TRBD2; cdr3_nt: TGTGCCAGCAGCGTAGAGCCTAGCGGTTTCTACGAGCAGTACTTC; cdr3_aa: CASSVEPSGFYEQYF
j_call: TRBJ1-4; clone_size: .; v_call: TRBV5-1; d_call: TRBD1; cdr3_nt: TGCGCCAGCAGCTTGGTAGGGGGCAGGGAAAAACTGTTTTTT; cdr3_aa: CASSLVGGREKLFF
j_call: TRBJ2-7; clone_size: .; v_call: TRBV10-3; d_call: .; cdr3_nt: TGTGCCATCAGTGAGGACGGGGGACGCTACGAGCAGTACTTC; cdr3_aa: CAISEDGGRYEQYF
j_call: TRBJ1-1; clone_size: .; v_call: TRBV3-1/TRBV3-2; d_call: .; cdr3_nt: TGTGCCAGCAGCCAACTGAGAAACACTGAAGCTTTCTTT; cdr3_aa: CASSQLRNTEAFF
j_call: TRBJ1-1; clone_size: few; v_call: TRBV19; d_call: .; cdr3_nt: TGTGCCAGTAGTATAACCCCCGGAACTGAAGCTTTCTTT; cdr3_aa: CASSITPGTEAFF
j_call: TRBJ1-4; clone_size: .; v_call: TRBV18; d_call: .; cdr3_nt: TGTGCCAGCTCACCCCAAGGGTCTGCGGCTAATGAAAAACTGTTTTTT; cdr3_aa: CASSPQGSAANEKLFF
j_call: TRBJ1-2; clone_size: .; v_call: TRBV6-5; d_call: .; cdr3_nt: TGTGCCAGCACATGGACAGTTCGAGATGGCTACACCTTC; cdr3_aa: CASTWTVRDGYTF
j_call: TRBJ2-6; clone_size: once; v_call: TRBV7-3; d_call: .; cdr3_nt: TGTGCCAGCAGCTTAATCCCCAGCTCTGGGGCCAACGTCCTGACTTTC; cdr3_aa: CASSLIPSSGANVLTF
j_call: TRBJ1-1; clone_size: .; v_call: TRBV6-5; d_call: .; cdr3_nt: TGTGCCAGCAGTTACGCGGTGGGGAGCACTGAAGCTTTCTTT; cdr3_aa: CASSYAVGSTEAFF
j_call: TRBJ2-3; clone_size: once; v_call: TRBV5-6; d_call: .; cdr3_nt: TGTGCCAGCAGCCCATTTGACAGGTTGAAGGCAGATACGCAGTATTTT; cdr3_aa: CASSPFDRLKADTQYF
j_call: TRBJ2-7; clone_size: .; v_call: TRBV6-5; d_call: .; cdr3_nt: TGTGCCAGCGGTCATGATGTGGTAACGACCTACGAGCAGTACTTC; cdr3_aa: CASGHDVVTTYEQYF
j_call: TRBJ1-2; clone_size: .; v_call: TRBV4-3; d_call: .; cdr3_nt: TGCGCCAGCAGCCAAGATCGTAACTATGGCTACACCTTC; cdr3_aa: CASSQDRNYGYTF
j_call: TRBJ2-1; clone_size: .; v_call: TRBV11-2; d_call: TRBD2; cdr3_nt: TGTGCCAGCAGCTTAGATGGATGGAGCGGGAGCTCCTACAATGAGCAGTTCTTC; cdr3_aa: CASSLDGWSGSSYNEQFF
j_call: TRBJ2-1; clone_size: few; v_call: TRBV4-2; d_call: .; cdr3_nt: TGTGCCAGCAGTTTGACTACAAATAATGAGCAGTTCTTC; cdr3_aa: CASSLTTNNEQFF
j_call: TRBJ1-2; clone_size: .; v_call: TRBV11-3; d_call: TRBD1; cdr3_nt: TGTGCCAGCAGCTACCGGGACAGGGTTAGGGATGGCTACACCTTC; cdr3_aa: CASSYRDRVRDGYTF
j_call: TRBJ1-6; clone_size: .; v_call: TRBV21-1; d_call: .; cdr3_nt: TGTCCCAGCAGCAACGGGTCGGGGACTCCAAGCTCCTATAATTCACCCCTCCACTTT; cdr3_aa: CPSSNGSGTPSSYNSPLHF
j_call: TRBJ1-2; clone_size: once; v_call: TRBV5-1; d_call: .; cdr3_nt: TGCGCCAGCAGCTTGGGGGGGAATCGTGGCTACACCTTC; cdr3_aa: CASSLGGNRGYTF
j_call: TRBJ2-1; clone_size: .; v_call: TRBV3-1/TRBV3-2; d_call: TRBD1; cdr3_nt: TGTGCCAGCAGCCAAGAATTACAGGGGGCGGGGAATGAGCAGTTCTTC; cdr3_aa: CASSQELQGAGNEQFF
j_call: TRBJ1-2; clone_size: .; v_call: TRBV7-2; d_call: .; cdr3_nt: TGTGCCAGCAGCCTGAACAGGGTCGGCTACACCTTC; cdr3_aa: CASSLNRVGYTF
j_call: TRBJ2-3; clone_size: .; v_call: TRBV6-5; d_call: .; cdr3_nt: TGTGCCAGCAGTTTAACACGATTCGCGGGGACAGATACGCAGTATTTT; cdr3_aa: CASSLTRFAGTDTQYF
j_call: TRBJ1-1; clone_size: .; v_call: TRBV15; d_call: .; cdr3_nt: TGTGCCACCAGCCCTCTCCGCGAGGAAACTGAAGCTTTCTTT; cdr3_aa: CATSPLREETEAFF
j_call: TRBJ1-5; clone_size: few; v_call: TRBV6-2/TRBV6-3; d_call: TRBD1; cdr3_nt: TGTGCCAGCAGCCTCGGACAGGCTTATTATAGCAATCAGCCCCAGCATTTT; cdr3_aa: CASSLGQAYYSNQPQHF
j_call: TRBJ1-2; clone_size: .; v_call: TRBV30; d_call: TRBD1; cdr3_nt: TGTGCCTGGAGTCGAGAGAGAGTTTTGGACAGGGCGAGTGGCTACACCTTC; cdr3_aa: CAWSRERVLDRASGYTF
j_call: TRBJ2-6; clone_size: .; v_call: TRBV27; d_call: TRBD1; cdr3_nt: TGTGCCAGCAGTTCGGACAGGACCGGGGCCAACGTCCTGACTTTC; cdr3_aa: CASSSDRTGANVLTF
j_call: TRBJ2-7; clone_size: few; v_call: TRBV25-1; d_call: .; cdr3_nt: TGTGCCAGCAGTCTCCATCTAGCACAGGGCTACGAGCAGTACTTC; cdr3_aa: CASSLHLAQGYEQYF
j_call: TRBJ1-1; clone_size: .; v_call: TRBV2; d_call: .; cdr3_nt: TGTGCCAGCAGCGACACCGATAGTGAAGCTTTCTTT; cdr3_aa: CASSDTDSEAFF
j_call: TRBJ1-1; clone_size: .; v_call: TRBV2; d_call: .; cdr3_nt: TGTGCCAGCAGTTTCGGGAACACTGAAGCTTTCTTT; cdr3_aa: CASSFGNTEAFF
j_call: TRBJ2-1; clone_size: .; v_call: TRBV7-9; d_call: .; cdr3_nt: TGTGCCAGCAGCCTGGGTATTGAGCAGTTCTTC; cdr3_aa: CASSLGIEQFF
j_call: TRBJ1-3; clone_size: .; v_call: TRBV7-9; d_call: .; cdr3_nt: TGTGCCGCCAAGCCTATCAACGGGGACACCATATATTTT; cdr3_aa: CAAKPINGDTIYF
j_call: TRBJ2-1; clone_size: .; v_call: TRBV3-1/TRBV3-2; d_call: .; cdr3_nt: TGTGCCAGCAGCCAAGATAGGGGTGATGAGCAGTTCTTC; cdr3_aa: CASSQDRGDEQFF
j_call: TRBJ1-5; clone_size: .; v_call: TRBV30; d_call: .; cdr3_nt: TGTGCCTGGAGTGGGACGAGGATCGACGCCCAGCATTTT; cdr3_aa: CAWSGTRIDAQHF
j_call: TRBJ1-1; clone_size: .; v_call: TRBV19; d_call: .; cdr3_nt: TGTGCCACCGCGACAGGAATTGAAGCTTTCTTT; cdr3_aa: CATATGIEAFF
j_call: TRBJ2-7; clone_size: .; v_call: TRBV6-2/TRBV6-3; d_call: TRBD1; cdr3_nt: TGTGCCAGCACCCCGCGGACAGGGTTATACGAGCAGTACTTC; cdr3_aa: CASTPRTGLYEQYF
j_call: TRBJ1-4; clone_size: .; v_call: TRBV28; d_call: .; cdr3_nt: TGTGCCAGCCGGGGGGGTTTTGGGGGACGACGTGAAAAACTGTTTTTT; cdr3_aa: CASRGGFGGRREKLFF
j_call: TRBJ1-5; clone_size: .; v_call: TRBV5-8; d_call: .; cdr3_nt: TGTGCCAGCAGCCTGGGCCAGCATCCTGGGGAGCCCCAGCATTTT; cdr3_aa: CASSLGQHPGEPQHF
j_call: TRBJ1-2; clone_size: .; v_call: TRBV6-4; d_call: .; cdr3_nt: TGTGCCAGCAGTGACTCGAACGCGGGAATCTATGGCTACACCTTC; cdr3_aa: CASSDSNAGIYGYTF
j_call: TRBJ1-1; clone_size: .; v_call: TRBV5-4; d_call: .; cdr3_nt: TGTGCCAGCGCCACTAGCCCCTTTACTGAAGCTTTCTTT; cdr3_aa: CASATSPFTEAFF
j_call: TRBJ2-3; clone_size: .; v_call: TRBV7-2; d_call: TRBD1; cdr3_nt: TGTGCCAGCAGCTTCCAGACGGACAGGGGTTCAGGCACAGATACGCAGTATTTT; cdr3_aa: CASSFQTDRGSGTDTQYF